The entry below describes one T cell receptor beta chain. Its antigen is not known. Data came from immunoSEQ multiplex PCR; TCRdb stores just in-frame clones and leaves some out. Among 100,000 or so clones listed, 85% to 90% were seen once. The sample originates from a study of T cell responses to AZD1222 COVID-19 vaccine. Study-wide results and limits: Once two AZD1222 doses were given, Spike-specific TCR breadth and depth went up. White British ancestry dominated among donors, who included more females, and clonal diversity was possibly underestimated.

Trimming took 2 bases from V and 5 from J, leaving 4 bases between them. The CDR3 is made up of 12 amino acids. Germline V gene lookup returns CDR1 MGHRA and CDR2 YSYEKL. This receptor was identified in an adult in good health. The chain carries TRBV4-1 and TRBJ2-1, with D uncertain. The sample in question was peripheral blood, obtained on day 0 of AZD1222 vaccination. CDR3 amino acids: CASSQWHNEQFF. The CDR3 region has the DNA TGCGCCAGCAGCCAATGGCACAATGAGCAGTTCTTC.